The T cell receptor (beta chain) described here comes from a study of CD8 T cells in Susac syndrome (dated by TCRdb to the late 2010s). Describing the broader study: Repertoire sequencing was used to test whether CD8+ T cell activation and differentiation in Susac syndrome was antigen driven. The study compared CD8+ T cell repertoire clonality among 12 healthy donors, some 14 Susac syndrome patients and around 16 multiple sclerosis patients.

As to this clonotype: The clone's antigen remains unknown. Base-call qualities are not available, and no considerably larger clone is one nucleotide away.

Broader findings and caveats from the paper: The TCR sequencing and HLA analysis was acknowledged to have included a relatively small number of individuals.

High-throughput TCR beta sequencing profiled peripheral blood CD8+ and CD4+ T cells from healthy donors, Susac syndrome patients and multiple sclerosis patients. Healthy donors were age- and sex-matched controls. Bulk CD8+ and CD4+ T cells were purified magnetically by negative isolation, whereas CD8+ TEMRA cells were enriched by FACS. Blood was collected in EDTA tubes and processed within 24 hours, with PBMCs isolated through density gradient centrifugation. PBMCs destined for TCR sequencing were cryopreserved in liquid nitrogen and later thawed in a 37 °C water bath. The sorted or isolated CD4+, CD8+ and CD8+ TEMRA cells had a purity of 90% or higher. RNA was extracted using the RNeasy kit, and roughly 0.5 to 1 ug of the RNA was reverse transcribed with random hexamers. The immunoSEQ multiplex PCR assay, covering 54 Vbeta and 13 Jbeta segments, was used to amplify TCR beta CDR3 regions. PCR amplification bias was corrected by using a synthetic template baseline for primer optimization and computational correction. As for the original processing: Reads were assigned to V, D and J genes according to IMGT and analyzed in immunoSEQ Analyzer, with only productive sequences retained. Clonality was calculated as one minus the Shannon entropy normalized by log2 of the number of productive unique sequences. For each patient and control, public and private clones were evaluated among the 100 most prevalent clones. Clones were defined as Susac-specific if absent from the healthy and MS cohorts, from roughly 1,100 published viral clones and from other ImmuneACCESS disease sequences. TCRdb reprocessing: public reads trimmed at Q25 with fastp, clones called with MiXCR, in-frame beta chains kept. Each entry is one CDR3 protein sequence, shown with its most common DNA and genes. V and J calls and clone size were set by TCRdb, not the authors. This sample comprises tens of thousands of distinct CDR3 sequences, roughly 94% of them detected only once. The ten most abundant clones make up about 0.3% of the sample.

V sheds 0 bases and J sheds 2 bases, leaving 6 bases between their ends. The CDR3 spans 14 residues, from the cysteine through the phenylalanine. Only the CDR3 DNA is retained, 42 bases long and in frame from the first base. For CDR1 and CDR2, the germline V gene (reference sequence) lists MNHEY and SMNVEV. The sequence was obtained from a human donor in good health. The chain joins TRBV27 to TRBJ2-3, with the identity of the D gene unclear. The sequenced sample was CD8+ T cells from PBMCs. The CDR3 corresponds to CASSLSRHTDTQYF. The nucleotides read TGTGCCAGCAGTTTATCGAGGCACACAGATACGCAGTATTTT.